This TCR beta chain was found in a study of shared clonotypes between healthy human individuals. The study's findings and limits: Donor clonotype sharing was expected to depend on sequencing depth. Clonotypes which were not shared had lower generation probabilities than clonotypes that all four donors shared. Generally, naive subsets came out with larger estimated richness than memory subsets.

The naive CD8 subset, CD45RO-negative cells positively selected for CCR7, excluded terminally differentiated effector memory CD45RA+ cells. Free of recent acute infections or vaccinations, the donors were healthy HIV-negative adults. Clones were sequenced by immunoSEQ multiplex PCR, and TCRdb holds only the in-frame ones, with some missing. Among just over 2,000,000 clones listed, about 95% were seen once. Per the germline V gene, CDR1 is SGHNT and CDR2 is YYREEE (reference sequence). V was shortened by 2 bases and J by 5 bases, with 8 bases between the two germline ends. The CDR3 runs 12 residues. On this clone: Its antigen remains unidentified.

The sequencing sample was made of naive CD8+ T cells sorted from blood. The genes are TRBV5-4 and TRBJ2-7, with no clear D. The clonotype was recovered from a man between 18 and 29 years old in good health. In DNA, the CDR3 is TGTGCCAGCAGCTTAACGGGCCACGAGCAGTACTTC. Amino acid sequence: CASSLTGHEQYF.